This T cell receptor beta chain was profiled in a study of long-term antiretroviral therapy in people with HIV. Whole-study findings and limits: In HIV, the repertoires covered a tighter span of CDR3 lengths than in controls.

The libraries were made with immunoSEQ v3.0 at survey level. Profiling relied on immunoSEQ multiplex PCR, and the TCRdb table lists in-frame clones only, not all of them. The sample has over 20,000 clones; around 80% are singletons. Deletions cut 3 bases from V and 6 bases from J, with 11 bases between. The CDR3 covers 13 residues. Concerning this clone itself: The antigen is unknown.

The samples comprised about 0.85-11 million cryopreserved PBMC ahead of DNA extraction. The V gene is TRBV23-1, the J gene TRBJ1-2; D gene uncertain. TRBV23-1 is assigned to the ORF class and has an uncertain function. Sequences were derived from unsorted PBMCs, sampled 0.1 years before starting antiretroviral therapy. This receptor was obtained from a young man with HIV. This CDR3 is CASSQTAGHGYTF. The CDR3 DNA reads TGCGCCAGCAGTCAGACGGCCGGACATGGCTACACCTTC.